These 2 T cell receptor beta chains share one sample of origin, sequenced in a study of tumor and adjacent non-tumor tissue in lung cancer. This sample's RNA came from whole unsorted tissue. Distant lung tissue was collected more than 3 cm away from the tumor edge. Three rounds of nested PCR, following a modified ARM-PCR protocol, produced the TCRbeta library. TCRdb passed the multiplex PCR reads through MiXCR, listing each CDR3 protein once. Seen here are approximately 120,000 distinct CDR3 sequences, 60% to 65% observed once, and the top ten hold under 20%. The specimen sequenced was distant non-tumor lung tissue. These receptors were collected from a man in his fifties or sixties with non-small cell lung cancer.

The V gene is TRBV29-1, the J gene TRBJ1-3, with D perhaps matching TRBD1 (5 bases). The CDR3 is 13 residues long. Germline assignment: CDR1 SQVTM and CDR2 ANQGSEA. The V end was cut by 5 bases, the J end by 2 bases, with 10 bases between. The CDR3 region is CSVKSGTGNTIYF. In DNA, the CDR3 is TGCAGCGTTAAATCAGGGACTGGAAACACCATATATTTT. Based on the CDR3 plus reference TRBV29-1 and TRBJ1-3, the full variable domain is SAVISQKPSRDICQRGTSLTIQCQVDSQVTMMFWYRQQPGQSLTLIATANQGSEATYESGFVIDKFPISRPNLTFSTLTVSNMSPEDSSIYLCSVKSGTGNTIYFGEGSWLTVV.

This clonotype was observed a handful of times. V is TRBV20-1 and J is TRBJ2-2, with 8 bases matching TRBD1. The CDR3 extends over 16 amino acids. CDR1 is DFQATT, CDR2 SNEGSKA, per germline (reference sequence). V gave up 6 bases and J gave up 7 bases; unmatched junction bases: 16. The DNA for the CDR3 is TGCAGTGCCATCCCCTCCGACAGGGGACGGGGCGGGGAGCTGTTTTTT. Translating it yields CSAIPSDRGRGGELFF.